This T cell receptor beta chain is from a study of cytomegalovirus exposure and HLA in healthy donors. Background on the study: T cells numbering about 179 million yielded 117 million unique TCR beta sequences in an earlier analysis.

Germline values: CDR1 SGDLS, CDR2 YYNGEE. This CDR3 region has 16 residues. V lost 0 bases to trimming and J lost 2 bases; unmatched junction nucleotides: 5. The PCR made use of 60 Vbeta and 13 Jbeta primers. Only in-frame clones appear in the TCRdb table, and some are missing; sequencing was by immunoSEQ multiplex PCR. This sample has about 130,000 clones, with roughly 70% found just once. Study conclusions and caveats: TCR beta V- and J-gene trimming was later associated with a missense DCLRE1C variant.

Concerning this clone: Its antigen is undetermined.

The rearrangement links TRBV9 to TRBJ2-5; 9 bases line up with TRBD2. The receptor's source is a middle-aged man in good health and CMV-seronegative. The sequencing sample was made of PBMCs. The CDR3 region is CASSVGGSGGQETQYF. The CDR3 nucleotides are TGTGCCAGCAGCGTAGGTGGTAGCGGGGGACAAGAGACCCAGTACTTC. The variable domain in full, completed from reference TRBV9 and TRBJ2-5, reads DSGVTQTPKHLITATGQRVTLRCSPRSGDLSVYWYQQSLDQGLQFLIQYYNGEERAKGNILERFSAQQFPDLHSELNLSSLELGDSALYFCASSVGGSGGQETQYFGPGTRLLVL.